The clone carrying this T cell receptor (beta chain) came up a few times. Its specificity is unknown. The source of the sample is a study of T cell responses to AZD1222 COVID-19 vaccine. Study results and limitations: Spike-specific TCRs gained breadth and depth after people received two AZD1222 doses.

Method: immunoSEQ multiplex PCR; TCRdb's copy keeps in-frame clones and lacks some. Among under 150,000 clones listed, about 92% were seen once. Germline loops: CDR1 SGHNT, CDR2 YYREEE (reference sequence). The V and J ends lost 2 bases and 3 bases, in that order; junction bases with no gene match: 9. There are 18 residues in the CDR3. The TCR comes from an adult in good health. Sequencing was performed on peripheral blood, taken on day 0 of AZD1222 vaccination. V is TRBV5-4 and J is TRBJ2-2, with TRBD2 identical over 11 bases. The CDR3 spells CASSFLVVAGGYTGELFF. The CDR3 DNA follows: TGTGCCAGCAGCTTTCTGGTGGTAGCGGGAGGGTACACCGGGGAGCTGTTTTTT. The whole variable domain, filled in from reference TRBV5-4 and TRBJ2-2, reads ETGVTQSPTHLIKTRGQQVTLRCSSQSGHNTVSWYQQALGQGPQFIFQYYREEENGRGNFPPRFSGLQFPNYSSELNVNALELDDSALYLCASSFLVVAGGYTGELFFGEGSRLTVL.